Listed below are T cell receptor beta chains from one sample, sequenced in a study of blood T cell repertoires in COVID-19. Data came from immunoSEQ multiplex PCR; TCRdb stores just in-frame clones and leaves some out. The table lists 70,000 or so clones, 70% to 90% of them singletons. Source material: peripheral blood. These receptors were collected from a man in his 70s with active COVID-19. Each CDR3 is given with its conserved first and last residue. The D gene is left open where the match is weak. Size tells how often a clone was seen (once, few, many) or the class of an expanded clone, and some rows leave it out.

.	.	TRBJ1-4	TRBV19	TGTGCCAGTAGTAAGGCGCCCGGGGCTAATGAAAAACTGTTTTTT	CASSKAPGANEKLFF
once	TRBD1	TRBJ1-1	TRBV19	TGTGCCAGTAGTATGTTTTTTGGACAGGCCGTGAACACTGAAGCTTTCTTT	CASSMFFGQAVNTEAFF
.	TRBD2	TRBJ2-1	TRBV7-2	TGTGCCAGCAGCTCGGCTAGCGGGAGCTCCTACAATGAGCAGTTCTTC	CASSSASGSSYNEQFF
.	TRBD2	TRBJ2-3	TRBV5-6	TGTGCCAGCAGCTCGACCGGGACTAGTATCTTAGATACGCAGTATTTT	CASSSTGTSILDTQYF
.	TRBD2	TRBJ2-1	TRBV9	TGTGCCAGCACCCGAAGCGGGAGGTCCTACAATGAGCAGTTCTTC	CASTRSGRSYNEQFF
.	TRBD1	TRBJ2-1	TRBV24-1	TGTGCCACCAGTGAGGCCGGGACAGGGGCCGGGAATGAGCAGTTCTTC	CATSEAGTGAGNEQFF
.	.	TRBJ2-7	TRBV4-3	TGCGCCAGCAGCCAAGATGGGGTTGGCGGGGTCCCCTACGAGCAGTACTTC	CASSQDGVGGVPYEQYF
.	TRBD2	TRBJ2-7	TRBV6-5	TGTGCCACCCGGACTAGCGGGACCTACGAGCAGTACTTC	CATRTSGTYEQYF
.	TRBD1	TRBJ2-7	TRBV5-8	TGTGCCAGCAGCCCGGACAGGGGGGAGCGCGAGCAGTACTTC	CASSPDRGEREQYF
once	.	TRBJ2-5	TRBV11-2	TGTGCCAGCAGCCCCCGCGGGGCCTCGGCGACCCAGTACTTC	CASSPRGASATQYF
.	TRBD2	TRBJ2-1	TRBV18	TGTGCCAGCTCACCGGGACTAGCGGCCCACAATGAGCAGTTCTTC	CASSPGLAAHNEQFF
.	TRBD1	TRBJ2-7	TRBV11-2	TGTGCCAGCAGCTGGGGACCCGGACAGGGCTACGAGCAGTACTTC	CASSWGPGQGYEQYF
.	TRBD1	TRBJ1-5	TRBV18	TGTGCCAGCTCACCAGGATGGGACAGGGGGCAGGGGCAGCCCCAGCATTTT	CASSPGWDRGQGQPQHF